These 14 T cell receptor beta chains were all obtained from the same sample, sequenced in a study of early T cells in non-severe SARS-CoV-2 infection. TCRdb redid the calling of the 5' RACE reads with MiXCR, one entry per CDR3 protein. The table records 55,000 to 80,000 distinct CDR3 sequences, approximately 9.2% of them present only once. The specimen was whole blood, collected at baseline. Every receptor here comes from an adult who was a healthcare worker with PCR-confirmed SARS-CoV-2 infection or an uninfected control (not recorded which).

This clonotype has more than one count but fewer than ten. This sequence joins TRBV7-9 and TRBJ2-2; no clear D gene. V was trimmed by 4 bases and J by 5 bases, leaving 11 bases between them. This CDR3 has 14 amino acids. Germline V gene sequence: CDR1 SEHNR, CDR2 FQNEAQ (reference sequence). This chain's CDR3 is CASSSGALTGELFF. The CDR3 nucleotides are TGTGCCAGCAGCTCGGGCGCCCTAACCGGGGAGCTGTTTTTT.

This clonotype was counted a few times. The chain combines TRBV30 with TRBJ1-1; D is ambiguous. There are 14 residues in the CDR3. CDR1 GTSNPN and CDR2 SVGIG come from the germline V gene (reference sequence). Trimming took 0 bases from V and 0 from J, leaving 8 bases between them. The CDR3 nucleotides read TGTGCCTGGAGTGTTGGCAGAATGAACACTGAAGCTTTCTTT. It translates to CAWSVGRMNTEAFF. Filled out from reference TRBV30 and TRBJ1-1, the complete variable domain reads SQTIHQWPATLVQPVGSPLSLECTVEGTSNPNLYWYRQAAGRGLQLLFYSVGIGQISSEVPQNLSASRPQDRQFILSSKKLLLSDSGFYLCAWSVGRMNTEAFFGQGTRLTVV.

The V and J genes are TRBV4-3 and TRBJ2-1; TRBD2 aligns across 7 bases. In germline, CDR1 is LGHNA, CDR2 YSLEER. The CDR3 runs 17 residues. V lost 0 bases and J lost 7; bases outside the gene matches: 12. The CDR3 spells CASSQDTGEGLVNEQFF. In DNA form, the CDR3 reads TGCGCCAGCAGCCAAGATACGGGGGAGGGCCTGGTTAATGAGCAGTTCTTC.

Many counts were recorded for this clonotype. This chain uses TRBV20-1 with TRBJ2-2; TRBD2 matches at 10 bases. Germline lookup yields CDR1 DFQATT and CDR2 SNEGSKA (reference sequence). J lost 4 bases, V lost 3 bases, and 5 bases had no gene match. The CDR3 is 15 residues long. CDR3 protein: CSASRRLAGTGELFF. For the CDR3, the DNA is TGCAGTGCTAGTCGACGACTAGCGGGCACCGGGGAGCTGTTTTTT.

This clonotype was counted at least ten times. This sequence joins TRBV5-1 and TRBJ2-7, with TRBD1 as a possible D gene (6 bases). The CDR3 spans 13 residues. Germline V CDR1 and CDR2: SGHRS, YFSETQ. V was shortened by 1 base and J by 3 bases, with 8 bases between the two germline ends. CDR3 sequence (DNA): TGCGCCAGCAGCTTGAACAGGGACTACGAGCAGTACTTC. This sequence encodes CASSLNRDYEQYF.

The sample holds many counts of this clonotype. This chain connects TRBV4-2 to TRBJ2-7; D uncertain. This CDR3 is 18 amino acids long. Trimming took 0 bases from V and 0 from J, leaving 18 bases between them. Germline CDR1 reads LGHNA; CDR2 reads YNFKEQ. This chain's CDR3 is CASSQEFLGSAISYEQYF. Written as DNA, the CDR3 is TGTGCCAGCAGCCAAGAATTTCTTGGGTCGGCAATCTCCTACGAGCAGTACTTC.

The rearrangement joins TRBV6-5 to TRBJ1-6; 8 bases agree with TRBD1. The CDR3 consists of 16 residues. The germline V gene has CDR1 MNHEY and CDR2 SVGAGI. The ends lost 6 bases at V and 10 bases at J; junction bases unmatched: 14. As DNA, the CDR3 is TGTGCCAGCAGCCCCAGGTTTACGGACAGGGACTCACCCCTCCACTTT. Its translation is CASSPRFTDRDSPLHF.

This clonotype was seen at least ten times. The chain carries TRBV19 and TRBJ1-4, with TRBD1 identical over 7 bases. Losses at the gene ends were 7 bases for V and 7 bases for J; bases not matched to a gene: 6. Germline CDR1 LNHDA, CDR2 SQIVND (reference sequence). The CDR3 has 13 amino acids. In DNA, the CDR3 is TGTGCCAGTAAGACAGGGATAGCTGAAAAACTGTTTTTT. Translated: CASKTGIAEKLFF.

This clonotype appeared many times. The germline gene is not matched at one end of the junction; a read error may be the cause. The chain links TRBV10-3 to TRBJ2-7, with D uncertain. The CDR3 is made up of 13 amino acids. Germline lookup yields CDR1 ENHRY and CDR2 SYGVKD. The CDR3 DNA follows: TGTGCCATCAGTGAACTATCATCCTCCGAGCAGTACTTC. Amino acid sequence: CAISELSSSEQYF.

This clonotype showed up just a few times. This chain connects TRBV5-1 to TRBJ2-7, with D perhaps being TRBD1 or TRBD2 (6 bases each). The V end lost 3 bases, the J end lost 5 bases, and 15 bases lay between the germline ends. The germline CDR1 and CDR2 sequences are SGHRS and YFSETQ. The CDR3 is made up of 14 amino acids. The CDR3 nucleotides are TGCGCCAGCAGCTCCCTCGGGGGCGCCGACGAGCAGTACTTC. It translates to CASSSLGGADEQYF.

In its sample, this clonotype was seen a few times. This chain connects TRBV29-1 to TRBJ2-3; no clear D gene. Germline V CDR1 and CDR2: SQVTM, ANQGSEA. V dropped 6 bases and J dropped 2 bases, with 15 bases sitting between them. CDR3 length: 14 residues. The CDR3 sequence: CSVIVGSTTDTQYF. The CDR3 DNA is TGCAGCGTGATCGTCGGCAGTACCACAGATACGCAGTATTTT.

This clonotype occurred many times. This sequence joins TRBV18 and TRBJ2-7; maybe TRBD2 (6 bases). The germline gives CDR1 KGHSH, CDR2 LQKENI. The CDR3 sequence is 14 residues long. V lost 3 bases and J lost 7, with 16 bases in between. Here the CDR3 DNA reads TGTGCCAGCTCACCTCTGCGGGATTCCCAAGAGCAGTACTTC. It codes for CASSPLRDSQEQYF.

A few counts support this clonotype. The chain combines TRBV18 with TRBJ2-2, with D unresolved. The CDR3 spans 13 residues. CDR1 is KGHSH, CDR2 LQKENI, per germline. Trimming removed 3 bases at V and 2 bases at J, with 4 bases between. Here the CDR3 reads CASSPDNTGELFF. The CDR3 DNA reads TGTGCCAGCTCACCGGACAACACCGGGGAGCTGTTTTTT.

At least ten counts were recorded for this clonotype. This chain links TRBV7-8 with TRBJ2-3; tentative D call: TRBD1 (5 bases). V lost 4 bases to trimming and J lost 2 bases, with 19 bases between them. The CDR3 runs to 17 residues. Germline lookup yields CDR1 SGHVS and CDR2 FQNEAQ. The CDR3: CASSWPRGGPPTDTQYF. CDR3 in DNA: TGTGCCAGCAGCTGGCCTAGGGGCGGACCTCCCACAGATACGCAGTATTTT.